What follows describes a single T cell receptor (beta chain). Using a J-beta primer mix together with a sample-barcoded 5' primer, a second PCR was run for roughly 6 to 11 cycles. A single record per CDR3 protein comes from TCRdb applying MiXCR to the 5' RACE reads. The data contain about 1,800,000 distinct CDR3 sequences, under 30% of them singletons. These data come from a study of blood T cells in healthy people across ages. The sequenced sample was blood. The TCR comes from a woman younger than 45 in good health.

CDR3 DNA sequence: TGTGCCAGCAGGTTAGCGGGGTGGGGATACAATGAGCAGTTCTTC. Translation gives CASRLAGWGYNEQFF. This rearrangement joins TRBV27 to TRBJ2-1; 8 nucleotides align to TRBD2. The CDR3 has 15 residues. V lost 6 bases, J lost 4 bases, and 8 bases stayed unmatched. From germline, CDR1 is MNHEY and CDR2 SMNVEV (reference sequence).